This TCR beta chain was recovered during a study of blood T cell repertoires in COVID-19. This clone was seen only a few times. The data were produced by immunoSEQ multiplex PCR, yet TCRdb's version contains in-frame clones alone and is incomplete. The sample has about 210,000 clones; about 90% are singletons. CDR1 MGHRA and CDR2 YSYEKL come from the germline V gene. After removal of 4 bases from V and 7 bases from J, the junction contained 5 bases not matched to a gene. There are 15 residues in the CDR3. The clonotype comes from a man aged 25 to 40 with acute or convalescent COVID-19. This rearrangement joins TRBV4-1 to TRBJ2-2; 11 nucleotides align to TRBD1. The sample taken for sequencing was peripheral blood. CDR3 region: CASSPRDRGVGELFF. The CDR3 coding sequence is TGCGCCAGCAGCCCCCGGGACAGGGGGGTCGGGGAGCTGTTTTTT.